A single sample is the source of the 29 T cell receptor beta chains below, sequenced in a study of blood T cells in healthy people across ages (dated by TCRdb to 2015 to 2017). The library was prepared using 5' RACE. The second PCR ran for roughly 7 to 11 cycles and used a J-beta primer mix along with a sample-barcoded 5' primer. TCRdb reprocessing: public reads trimmed at Q25 with fastp, clones called with MiXCR, in-frame beta chains kept. A single entry per CDR3 protein holds the most common genes and DNA from its merged rows. Present in this sample are some 1.8 million distinct CDR3 sequences, about two fifths of which were seen just once. The ten largest clones represent 23% of the sample. Sequencing was done on a sample of blood. Receptors were obtained from a human donor in good health.

The rearrangement links TRBV6-5 to TRBJ1-2; a weak D match, TRBD1 (6 bases). Per the germline V gene, CDR1 is MNHEY and CDR2 is SVGAGI. The CDR3 sequence is 17 residues long. V was pared by 0 bases and J by 2 bases, with 16 bases between. CDR3 amino acids: CASSYSRADRLNYGYTF. The DNA of the CDR3 is TGTGCCAGCAGTTACTCGAGGGCGGACAGATTAAACTATGGCTACACCTTC.

This clonotype was counted a few times. V gene TRBV5-1 combines with J gene TRBJ2-2, with D possibly being TRBD1 (6 bases). Germline CDR1 SGHRS, CDR2 YFSETQ. This CDR3 has 15 amino acids. Trimming stripped 3 bases from V and 7 bases from J, with 16 bases between. The CDR3 sequence: CASSSITGYIGELFF. In nucleotides, the CDR3 is TGCGCCAGCAGCTCGATCACAGGGTATATCGGGGAGCTGTTTTTT.

The chain carries TRBV4-1 and TRBJ1-5; no firm D call. Between the trimmed V and J ends, which lost 1 base and 4 bases, there was a span of 14 bases. The CDR3 has 16 residues. Germline V gene sequence: CDR1 MGHRA, CDR2 YSYEKL. This CDR3 reads CASSQVPKEANQPQHF. The DNA for the CDR3 is TGCGCCAGCAGCCAAGTCCCGAAGGAAGCTAATCAGCCCCAGCATTTT.

This clonotype was observed many times. J is TRBJ2-4 and V is TRBV20-1; D unclear. Germline lookup yields CDR1 DFQATT and CDR2 SNEGSKA (reference sequence). The CDR3 loop spans 16 amino acids. The V gene lost 0 bases and the J gene lost 0 bases, with 12 bases spanning the gap. The CDR3 spells CSARDWVGLAKNIQYF. The CDR3 nucleotides read TGCAGTGCTAGAGATTGGGTAGGCCTAGCCAAAAACATTCAGTACTTC.

The chain uses TRBV7-3 and TRBJ2-4; 11 bases agree with TRBD2. The germline V gene has CDR1 SGHTA and CDR2 FQGTGA. The CDR3 runs 15 residues. V lost 3 bases to trimming and J lost 13 bases; unmatched junction nucleotides: 11. The CDR3 DNA reads TGTGCCAGCAGCTTTCTAGCGGGGGGATACAATAAGCAGTACTTC. It specifies CASSFLAGGYNKQYF.

This clonotype was found a few times. The rearrangement joins TRBV29-1 to TRBJ1-1; possible D gene TRBD1, 5 bases. Looked up from germline, CDR1 is SQVTM and CDR2 is ANQGSEA. The CDR3 length is 13 residues. V was clipped by 6 bases and J by 0 bases, with 11 bases between them. The CDR3, as DNA: TGCAGCGTACGACAGTACATGAACACTGAAGCTTTCTTT. This codes for CSVRQYMNTEAFF.

As regards this clonotype: A read error may produce the germline difference seen at one junction end. The chain links TRBV24-1 to TRBJ2-1, with no clear D. Germline lookup yields CDR1 KGHDR and CDR2 SFDVKD. The CDR3 sequence is 15 residues long. The CDR3: CATSDLYLGNNKQFF. The CDR3 coding sequence is TGTGCCACCAGTGATTTGTATCTGGGGAACAATAAGCAGTTCTTC.

V gene TRBV7-2 combines with J gene TRBJ2-1; D unclear. V was trimmed by 2 bases and J by 7 bases, leaving 9 bases between them. The CDR3 is 13 amino acids. Germline V lookup: CDR1 SGHTA, CDR2 FQGNSA. CDR3 sequence: CASSLSRFNEQFF. DNA for the CDR3: TGTGCCAGCAGCTTAAGTCGGTTTAATGAGCAGTTCTTC.

This clonotype was picked up a small number of times. This sequence joins TRBV12-3 or TRBV12-4 and TRBJ2-6; 7 nucleotides line up with TRBD2. Unmatched junction bases numbered 4, after V lost 8 bases and J lost 0 bases. The CDR3 spans 15 residues. The DNA of the CDR3 is TGTGCCAGCTGTTGGGGGGGCTCTGGGGCCAACGTCCTGACTTTC. Protein sequence: CASCWGGSGANVLTF.

This chain uses TRBV6-1 with TRBJ1-2; D is unclear. V shed 2 bases and J shed 4 bases, with 8 bases lying between them. The CDR3 runs to 13 residues. The germline CDR1 and CDR2 sequences are MNHNS and SASEGT. As DNA, the CDR3 is TGTGCCAGCAGTGAACCGGACCTCTATGGCTACACCTTC. Encoded protein: CASSEPDLYGYTF.

This clonotype showed up just a few times. The V gene is TRBV10-3, the J gene TRBJ2-3, with TRBD2 matching 10 bases. V lost 2 bases to trimming and J lost 5 bases; unmatched junction nucleotides: 4. This CDR3 contains 15 residues. Germline lookup yields CDR1 ENHRY and CDR2 SYGVKD. The CDR3: CAISEALAGVDTQYF. In DNA, the CDR3 is TGTGCCATCAGTGAGGCCCTAGCGGGGGTAGATACGCAGTATTTT.

This clonotype has at least ten counts. The V call is TRBV20-1, the J call TRBJ2-3; TRBD2 aligns across 10 bases. This CDR3 comprises 15 residues. Germline values: CDR1 DFQATT, CDR2 SNEGSKA (reference sequence). V lost 6 bases, J lost 2 bases, and 8 bases stayed unmatched. This CDR3 is CSAPELAGSTDTQYF. The CDR3 nucleotides are TGCAGTGCCCCGGAACTAGCGGGGTCCACAGATACGCAGTATTTT.

This chain joins TRBV4-3 and TRBJ2-5; 15 nucleotides line up with TRBD2. Germline CDR1 LGHNA, CDR2 YSLEER. The trim removed 4 bases at V and 1 base at J, leaving 7 bases unmatched. This CDR3 spans 18 amino acids. The CDR3, as DNA: TGCGCCAGCAGCCCCTGGACTAGCGGGAGGGTGACCCAAGAGACCCAGTACTTC. Translating gives CASSPWTSGRVTQETQYF.

DNA for the CDR3: TGTGCCTGGAGGGAGGGGACAGGGGGACCCTACGAGCAGTACTTC. Its protein product is CAWREGTGGPYEQYF. The J gene is TRBJ2-4, the V gene TRBV30; the match to TRBD1 covers 11 bases. The J call may be incorrect, as the DNA end agrees better with TRBJ2-7. Germline lookup yields CDR1 GTSNPN and CDR2 SVGIG (reference sequence). The CDR3 sequence is 15 residues long.

This chain joins TRBV13 and TRBJ2-5; D not resolved. Trimming removed 3 bases from V and 3 bases from J, with 8 bases in between. The CDR3 is 13 amino acids. CDR1 is PRHDT and CDR2 is FYEKMQ in the germline V gene (reference sequence). CDR3 residues: CASSFHSEETQYF. CDR3 coding DNA: TGTGCCAGCAGCTTCCACAGTGAAGAGACCCAGTACTTC.

V is TRBV10-3 and J is TRBJ2-7; TRBD1 matches at 7 bases. Judging by the DNA end, TRBJ2-5 fits better; the J call may be wrong. CDR3 length: 13 residues. The V gene's germline CDR1 is ENHRY and CDR2 SYGVKD. The CDR3 bases are TGTGCCATCAGTCCGGACAGGCTCGAGACCCAGTACTTC. Its protein is CAISPDRLETQYF.

This clonotype was seen a few times. The genes are TRBV6-2 or TRBV6-3 and TRBJ2-1; tentatively, D is TRBD1 or TRBD2 (5 bases each). V lost 6 bases and J lost 15, with 21 bases in between. Germline lookup yields CDR1 MNHEY and CDR2 SVGEGT. The CDR3 sequence is 13 residues long. CDR3 in amino acids: CASSTPGIPQGFF. In nucleotides, the CDR3 is TGTGCCAGCAGCACTCCCGGGATTCCTCAGGGGTTCTTC.

The V gene is TRBV6-1, the J gene TRBJ1-2, with TRBD1 matching over 7 bases. CDR1 and CDR2 (germline): MNHNS, SASEGT. The V segment lost 5 bases and the J segment 4 bases; nucleotides outside the gene matches: 10. The CDR3 contains 15 residues. The CDR3 DNA reads TGTGCCAGCAGTCCCGGGACAGCGGTCGGCTATGGCTACACCTTC. Its translation: CASSPGTAVGYGYTF.

The sample holds a few counts of this clonotype. The V call is TRBV20-1, the J call TRBJ2-3, with D possibly being TRBD2 (6 bases). The V end was cut by 2 bases, the J end by 5 bases, with 17 bases between. Germline CDR1 and CDR2: DFQATT and SNEGSKA (reference sequence). This CDR3 has 15 amino acids. The CDR3 DNA follows: TGCAGTGCTAGAACTAGCATTTCCGGCATAGATACGCAGTATTTT. Amino acid sequence: CSARTSISGIDTQYF.

CDR3 residues: CASSKGSEHTGELFF. In DNA, the CDR3 is TGTGCCAGCAGCAAAGGGTCAGAGCACACCGGGGAGCTGTTTTTT. The gene calls are TRBV21-1 and TRBJ2-2. TRBV21-1 constitutes a pseudogene. The CDR3 covers 15 residues.

The rearrangement links TRBV7-7 to TRBJ2-1, with a possible D match to TRBD2 (5 bases). The CDR3 runs to 16 residues. Germline CDR1 reads SSHAT; CDR2 reads FNYEAQ (reference sequence). The V gene lost 1 base and the J gene lost 3 bases, with 13 bases spanning the gap. CDR3 sequence: CASSLVAGVGYNEQFF. CDR3 DNA sequence: TGTGCCAGCAGCTTAGTAGCCGGGGTGGGCTACAATGAGCAGTTCTTC.

This clonotype came up a few times. V is TRBV2 and J is TRBJ1-6; D remains unclear. The germline V gene has CDR1 SNHLY and CDR2 FYNNEI. Trimming took off 7 bases at V and 8 bases at J, with 9 bases between the two ends. CDR3 length: 12 residues. Here the CDR3 DNA reads TGTGCCAGCACGTTCCGGTATTCACCCCTCCACTTT. As protein: CASTFRYSPLHF.

CDR3 sequence reads: CASSPYETGGNTEAFF. CDR3 in DNA: TGTGCCAGCTCACCTTACGAGACAGGAGGGAACACTGAAGCTTTCTTT. This rearrangement joins TRBV18 to TRBJ1-1; D perhaps matches TRBD1 (6 bases). The V and J ends lost 3 bases and 1 base respectively, with 15 bases between them. Germline CDR1 and CDR2: KGHSH and LQKENI. The CDR3 is 16 residues long.

The chain employs TRBV9 and TRBJ1-5; D is unresolved. Germline loops: CDR1 SGDLS, CDR2 YYNGEE. Trimming took 3 bases from V and 5 from J, leaving 9 bases between them. This CDR3 contains 13 residues. The CDR3 protein is CASSDGIDQPQHF. The CDR3 nucleotides read TGTGCCAGCAGCGATGGGATAGATCAGCCCCAGCATTTT.

The sample holds a few counts of this clonotype. The gene calls are TRBV20-1 and TRBJ1-1; no definite D call. Trimming left V 5 bases short and J 7 bases short, with 14 bases between. Germline CDR1 DFQATT, CDR2 SNEGSKA (reference sequence). CDR3 size: 12 residues. The CDR3 nucleotides are TGCAGTGCTTCCAAGACGATGGTTGAAGCTTTCTTT. Its protein is CSASKTMVEAFF.

The genes are TRBV7-2 and TRBJ2-7, with D perhaps matching TRBD2 (7 bases). The CDR3 loop spans 19 amino acids. Germline CDR1 SGHTA, CDR2 FQGNSA. The V and J ends lost 8 bases and 2 bases respectively, with 31 bases between them. CDR3 protein: CASSLTSRGGVRITYEQYF. CDR3 bases: TGTGCCAGCTCGCTGACCTCCCGAGGGGGGGTGCGGATCACCTACGAGCAGTACTTC.

Of note for this clonotype: A much larger clonotype is one base distant, so this may be a read error. V is TRBV7-2 and J is TRBJ2-1; D not resolved. CDR3 length: 13 amino acids. CDR1 is SGHTA and CDR2 is FQGNSA in the germline V gene. V was trimmed by 1 base and J by 6 bases, leaving 7 bases between them. As DNA, the CDR3 is TGTGCCAGCAGCTTAGGCAGGTGCAATGAGCAGTTCTTC. Translating it yields CASSLGRCNEQFF.

This chain links TRBV3-1 with TRBJ2-4, with a tentative D call TRBD2 (6 bases). The J call is uncertain, as TRBJ2-7 better fits the DNA end. The CDR3 length is 15 residues. The germline V gene encodes CDR1 LGHDT and CDR2 YNNKEL (reference sequence). The CDR3 here is CASSRDSDIDYEQYF. As DNA, the CDR3 is TGTGCCAGCAGCCGGGACTCCGATATAGACTACGAGCAGTACTTC.

The V gene is TRBV6-5, the J gene TRBJ2-7; D gene ambiguous. Germline-derived CDR1 and CDR2 are MNHEY and SVGAGI. V shed 8 bases and J shed 5 bases, with 10 bases lying between them. CDR3 length: 11 amino acids. This CDR3 reads CASGRIHEQYF. In nucleotides, the CDR3 is TGTGCCAGCGGCAGGATCCACGAGCAGTACTTC.